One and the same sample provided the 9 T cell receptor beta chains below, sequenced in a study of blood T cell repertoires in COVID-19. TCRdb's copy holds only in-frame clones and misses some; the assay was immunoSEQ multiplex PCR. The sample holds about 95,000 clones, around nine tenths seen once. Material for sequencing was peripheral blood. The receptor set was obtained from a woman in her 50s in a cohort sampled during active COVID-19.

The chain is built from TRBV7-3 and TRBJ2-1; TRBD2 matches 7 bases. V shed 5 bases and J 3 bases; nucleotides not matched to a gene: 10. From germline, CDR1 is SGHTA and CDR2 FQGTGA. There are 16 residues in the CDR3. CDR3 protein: CASSPRLALGYNEQFF. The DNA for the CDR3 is TGTGCCAGCAGCCCGAGACTAGCACTTGGCTACAATGAGCAGTTCTTC.

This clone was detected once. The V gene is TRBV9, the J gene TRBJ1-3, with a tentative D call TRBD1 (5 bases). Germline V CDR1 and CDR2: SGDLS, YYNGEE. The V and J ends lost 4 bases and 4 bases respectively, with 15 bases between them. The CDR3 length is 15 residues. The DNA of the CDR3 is TGTGCCAGCAGCTTATCGGGGGAGAAAGGAAACACCATATATTTT. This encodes CASSLSGEKGNTIYF.

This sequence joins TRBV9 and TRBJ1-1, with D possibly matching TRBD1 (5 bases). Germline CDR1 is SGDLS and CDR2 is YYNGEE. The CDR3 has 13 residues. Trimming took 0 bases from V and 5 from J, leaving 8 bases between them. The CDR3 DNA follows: TGTGCCAGCAGCGTAGAAGCAGGGACTGAAGCTTTCTTT. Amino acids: CASSVEAGTEAFF.

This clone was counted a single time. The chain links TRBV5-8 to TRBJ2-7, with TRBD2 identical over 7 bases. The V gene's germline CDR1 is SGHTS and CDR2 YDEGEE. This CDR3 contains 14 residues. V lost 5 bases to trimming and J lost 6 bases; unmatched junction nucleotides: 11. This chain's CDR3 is CASRLGRVMGEQYF. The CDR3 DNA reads TGTGCCAGCAGACTAGGGAGGGTAATGGGCGAGCAGTACTTC.

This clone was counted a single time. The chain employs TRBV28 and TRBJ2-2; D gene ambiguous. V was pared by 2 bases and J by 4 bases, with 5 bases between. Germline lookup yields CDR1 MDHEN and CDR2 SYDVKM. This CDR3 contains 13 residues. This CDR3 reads CASSLTSTGELFF. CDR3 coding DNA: TGTGCCAGCAGTTTAACGAGCACCGGGGAGCTGTTTTTT.

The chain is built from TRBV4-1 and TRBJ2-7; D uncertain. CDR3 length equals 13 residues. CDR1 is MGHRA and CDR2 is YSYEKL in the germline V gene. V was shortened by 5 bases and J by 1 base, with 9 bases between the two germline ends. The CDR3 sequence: CASSSTESYEQYF. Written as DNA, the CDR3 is TGCGCCAGCAGCTCCACAGAATCCTACGAGCAGTACTTC.

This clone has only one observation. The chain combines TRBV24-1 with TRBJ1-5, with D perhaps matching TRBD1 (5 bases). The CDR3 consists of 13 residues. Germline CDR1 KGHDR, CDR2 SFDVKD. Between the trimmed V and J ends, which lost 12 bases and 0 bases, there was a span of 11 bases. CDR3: CAVAGGSNQPQHF. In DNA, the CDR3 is TGTGCCGTCGCGGGGGGTAGCAATCAGCCCCAGCATTTT.

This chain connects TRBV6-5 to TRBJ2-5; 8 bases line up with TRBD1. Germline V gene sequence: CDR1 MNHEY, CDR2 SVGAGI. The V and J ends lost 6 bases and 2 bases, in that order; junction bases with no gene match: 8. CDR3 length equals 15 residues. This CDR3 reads CASSQTWTGQETQYF. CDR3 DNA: TGTGCCAGCAGCCAGACCTGGACAGGGCAAGAGACCCAGTACTTC.

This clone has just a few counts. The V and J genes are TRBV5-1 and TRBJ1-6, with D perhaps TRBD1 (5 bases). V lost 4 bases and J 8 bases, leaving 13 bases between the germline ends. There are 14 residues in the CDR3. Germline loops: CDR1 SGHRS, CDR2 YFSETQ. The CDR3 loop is CASSTQGGDSPLHF. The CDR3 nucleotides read TGCGCCAGCAGCACCCAGGGTGGGGATTCACCCCTCCACTTT.